This T cell receptor (beta chain) emerged from a study of early T cells in non-severe SARS-CoV-2 infection. Study overall: Unsorted whole-blood RNA was sequenced in bulk, leaving chains unpaired.

The germline V and J ends were trimmed by 4 bases and 5 bases, with 18 bases remaining between them. The CDR3 contains 14 residues. CDR1 and CDR2 from the germline V gene are SQVTM and ANQGSEA. TCRdb reprocessed the 5' RACE reads via MiXCR and lists one record per CDR3 protein. The table lists around 76,000 distinct CDR3 sequences, 10% to 15% of them singletons, with 3.5% to 4.5% in the top ten. In this sample, this clonotype turned up many times. The TCR sequence derives from an adult who was a healthcare worker with PCR-confirmed SARS-CoV-2 infection or an uninfected control (not recorded which). Sequencing was done on a sample of whole blood. V and J are TRBV29-1 and TRBJ2-7; tentatively, D is TRBD1 or TRBD2 (6 bases each). This chain's CDR3 is CSVVGGNGVDEQYF. The DNA of the CDR3 is TGCAGCGTTGTAGGGGGGAATGGGGTCGACGAGCAGTACTTC.